The 28 T cell receptor beta chains given below trace back to one sample, sequenced in a study of PD-1 blockade in classical Hodgkin lymphoma. The data were produced by immunoSEQ multiplex PCR, yet TCRdb's version contains in-frame clones alone and is incomplete. The repertoire holds some 70,000 clones, with nearly 95% as singletons. Time point defined: newly diagnosed, previously untreated cHL patient sample. Source material: peripheral blood mononuclear cells (PBMCs). These receptors all stem from a human donor with classical Hodgkin lymphoma.

The chain joins TRBV5-1 to TRBJ2-3; 10 bases fit TRBD2. Looked up from germline, CDR1 is SGHRS and CDR2 is YFSETQ. This CDR3 is built from 15 residues. V shed 1 base and J 4 bases; nucleotides not matched to a gene: 3. The chain's CDR3 is CASSLSGGASDTQYF. Here the CDR3 DNA reads TGCGCCAGCAGCTTGAGCGGGGGGGCCTCAGATACGCAGTATTTT.

Only one count was recorded for this clone. This chain links TRBV5-1 with TRBJ2-3; perhaps TRBD1 as D (5 bases). Trimming left V 0 bases short and J 2 bases short, with 13 bases between. CDR3 length: 16 amino acids. Germline assignment: CDR1 SGHRS and CDR2 YFSETQ. CDR3 bases: TGCGCCAGCAGCTTGGGCGACAGTGGATACACAGATACGCAGTATTTT. It translates to CASSLGDSGYTDTQYF.

J is TRBJ2-7 and V is TRBV5-4, with unresolved D. The V gene lost 4 bases and the J gene lost 4 bases, with 15 bases spanning the gap. CDR3 size: 14 residues. Germline lookup yields CDR1 SGHNT and CDR2 YYREEE (reference sequence). The CDR3 coding sequence is TGTGCCAGCAGCGCACCTTTAGAACCTTACGAGCAGTACTTC. As protein: CASSAPLEPYEQYF.

This chain uses TRBV7-3 with TRBJ2-1; TRBD2 matches at 7 bases. This CDR3 has 13 amino acids. J gave up 8 bases and V 2 bases, and 3 bases lay outside the gene matches. Germline CDR1 is SGHTA and CDR2 is FQGTGA. The CDR3 reads CASSLGAGDEQFF. For the CDR3, the DNA is TGTGCCAGCAGCTTAGGGGCGGGGGATGAGCAGTTCTTC.

Concerning this clone: This CDR3 fails to terminate in the conserved phenylalanine or tryptophan, so it likely reflects a read error. V gene TRBV7-2 combines with J gene TRBJ1-1; D gene unclear. The CDR3 covers 11 residues. Germline V gene lookup returns CDR1 SGHTA and CDR2 FQGNSA. V lost 6 bases and J lost 7, with 9 bases in between. This CDR3 is CASSTFIEAFL. CDR3 sequence (DNA): TGTGCCAGCAGTACTTTCATTGAAGCTTTCCTT.

This chain connects TRBV9 to TRBJ2-7, with TRBD2 as a possible D gene (6 bases). Looked up from germline, CDR1 is SGDLS and CDR2 is YYNGEE. The CDR3 totals 14 residues. V was pared by 0 bases and J by 5 bases, with 12 bases between. The CDR3 DNA sequence: TGTGCCAGCAGCGTAGATACTAGCATCCACGAGCAGTACTTC. It yields the protein CASSVDTSIHEQYF.

V gene TRBV15 combines with J gene TRBJ1-6; D gene uncertain. V lost 2 bases and J lost 10, with 12 bases in between. The CDR3 spans 14 residues. Per the germline V gene, CDR1 is LNHNV and CDR2 is YYDKDF (reference sequence). CDR3 amino acids: CATSRPGVNSPLHF. CDR3 DNA sequence: TGTGCCACCAGCAGACCCGGGGTCAACTCACCCCTCCACTTT.

In DNA form, the CDR3 reads TGTGCCAGCAGTTCAGTGACAGGGTCCTACGAGCAGTACTTC. Its translation: CASSSVTGSYEQYF. The V and J genes are TRBV6-6 and TRBJ2-7; 7 positions match TRBD1. Germline loops: CDR1 MNHNY, CDR2 SVGAGI (reference sequence). The length of the CDR3 is 14 residues. Trimming took 4 bases from V and 1 from J; bases not matched to a gene: 4.

The rearrangement links TRBV9 to TRBJ1-2, with no clear D. The CDR3 covers 15 residues. Between the trimmed V and J ends, which lost 0 bases and 2 bases, there was a span of 11 bases. CDR1 and CDR2 (germline): SGDLS, YYNGEE. As DNA, the CDR3 is TGTGCCAGCAGCGTAGGGACGGGGTTGAACTATGGCTACACCTTC. Residues: CASSVGTGLNYGYTF.

This clone occurred once. V is TRBV7-8 and J is TRBJ1-2; D perhaps matches TRBD1 (5 bases). The CDR3 length is 13 residues. CDR1 and CDR2 from the germline V gene are SGHVS and FQNEAQ. Trimming stripped 5 bases from V and 6 bases from J, with 13 bases between. The CDR3 sequence is CASSVLGGDGYTF. In DNA, the CDR3 is TGTGCCAGCAGCGTTCTCGGGGGGGATGGCTACACCTTC.

The CDR3 sequence: CASSLWQGRNTIYF. The CDR3 DNA is TGTGCCAGCAGCTTATGGCAGGGTAGAAACACCATATATTTT. The gene calls are TRBV7-9 and TRBJ1-3; possible D gene TRBD1, 5 bases. The CDR3 totals 14 residues. V lost 2 bases and J lost 5, with 10 bases in between. Germline V gene sequence: CDR1 SEHNR, CDR2 FQNEAQ (reference sequence). Variable domain in full (rest from reference TRBV7-9 and TRBJ1-3): DTGVSQNPRHKITKRGQNVTFRCDPISEHNRLYWYRQTLGQGPEFLTYFQNEAQLEKSRLLSDRFSAERPKGSFSTLEIQRTEQGDSAMYLCASSLWQGRNTIYFGEGSWLTVV.

The chain employs TRBV9 and TRBJ2-2, with 12 nucleotides matching TRBD1. CDR3 size: 18 residues. J gave up 5 bases and V 4 bases, and 12 bases lay outside the gene matches. Germline V gene lookup returns CDR1 SGDLS and CDR2 YYNGEE. Here the CDR3 DNA reads TGTGCCAGCAGCATCAACCTAGGGACAGGGGGCTCTACCGGGGAGCTGTTTTTT. Translating it yields CASSINLGTGGSTGELFF.

The chain employs TRBV6-1 and TRBJ2-7; a weak D match, TRBD1 (6 bases). CDR1 and CDR2 from the germline V gene are MNHNS and SASEGT. V was pared by 7 bases and J by 3 bases, with 13 bases between. The CDR3 spans 13 residues. CDR3 sequence reads: CASTIQGYYEQYF. The CDR3 DNA is TGTGCCAGCACTATACAGGGCTACTACGAGCAGTACTTC.

V is TRBV30 and J is TRBJ2-5, with D unclear. Germline loops: CDR1 GTSNPN, CDR2 SVGIG (reference sequence). V lost 5 bases and J 3 bases, leaving 10 bases between the germline ends. The CDR3 loop spans 12 amino acids. In DNA, the CDR3 is TGTGCCTGGGAGCCTTTAAAAGAGACCCAGTACTTC. It is translated as CAWEPLKETQYF.

The gene calls are TRBV7-8 and TRBJ2-7, with TRBD2 matching over 8 bases. J gave up 0 bases and V 3 bases, and 7 bases lay outside the gene matches. The germline gives CDR1 SGHVS, CDR2 FQNEAQ. The CDR3 loop spans 16 amino acids. The CDR3, as DNA: TGTGCCAGCAGCTTCCGGGAGGGAACTTACTCCTACGAGCAGTACTTC. Amino acid sequence: CASSFREGTYSYEQYF.

CDR3 sequence: CASSFRAYRDRGRNEKLFF. The DNA of the CDR3 is TGTGCCAGCAGTTTTCGGGCTTATAGGGACAGGGGGCGGAATGAAAAACTGTTTTTT. This rearrangement joins TRBV28 to TRBJ1-4; 12 bases fit TRBD1. From germline, CDR1 is MDHEN and CDR2 SYDVKM. The V and J ends lost 3 bases and 5 bases, in that order; junction bases with no gene match: 13. This CDR3 has 19 amino acids.

This clone is a singleton in its sample. V is TRBV4-3 and J is TRBJ2-1; TRBD2 aligns across 10 bases. Germline assignment: CDR1 LGHNA and CDR2 YSLEER. The CDR3 totals 16 residues. V dropped 0 bases and J dropped 7; count of bases not matched to a gene: 6. The CDR3 DNA follows: TGCGCCAGCAGCCAAGAAGTCACTAGCGGGATGAATGAGCAGTTCTTC. This encodes CASSQEVTSGMNEQFF.

The V gene is TRBV5-8, the J gene TRBJ2-2; 10 bases line up with TRBD2. CDR1 and CDR2 from the germline V gene are SGHTS and YDEGEE. With 4 bases clipped from V and 4 bases from J, the junction kept 7 bases outside the gene matches. The CDR3 has 16 residues. CDR3 nucleotide sequence: TGTGCCAGCAGCCCTCAACTAGCGGGGCGCACCGGGGAGCTGTTTTTT. Residues: CASSPQLAGRTGELFF.

The chain joins TRBV19 to TRBJ2-2; TRBD2 matches at 8 bases. Germline V lookup: CDR1 LNHDA, CDR2 SQIVND (reference sequence). This CDR3 contains 14 residues. J was trimmed by 0 bases and V by 7 bases; bases with no gene match: 1. CDR3 in DNA: TGTGCCAGTACTAGCGGGCCGAACACCGGGGAGCTGTTTTTT. It codes for CASTSGPNTGELFF.

The V gene is TRBV9, the J gene TRBJ1-3; D unresolved. Trimming left V 0 bases short and J 4 bases short, with 14 bases between. Germline V gives CDR1 SGDLS, CDR2 YYNGEE. The CDR3 spans 16 residues. The CDR3 DNA reads TGTGCCAGCAGCGTAGAGGCCCCCAACTACGGAAACACCATATATTTT. It encodes CASSVEAPNYGNTIYF.

This clone appeared once. This chain joins TRBV30 and TRBJ1-2; D ambiguous. The germline V gene has CDR1 GTSNPN and CDR2 SVGIG (reference sequence). The CDR3 contains 12 residues. V was clipped by 1 base and J by 8 bases, with 11 bases between them. CDR3 DNA: TGTGCCTGGAGTGACTTGCCCACCGGCTACACCTTC. It codes for CAWSDLPTGYTF.

The genes are TRBV19 and TRBJ1-4; perhaps TRBD1 as D (5 bases). Trimming left V 7 bases short and J 8 bases short, with 17 bases between. Germline lookup yields CDR1 LNHDA and CDR2 SQIVND (reference sequence). This CDR3 has 14 residues. The CDR3 DNA follows: TGTGCCAGTACCTACCTCGGGGGTTCGGAAAAACTGTTTTTT. Its translation: CASTYLGGSEKLFF.

The chain couples TRBV6-1 to TRBJ2-6; no definite D call. V was cut by 4 bases and J by 0 bases, with 7 bases left in between. The length of the CDR3 is 15 residues. From germline, CDR1 is MNHNS and CDR2 SASEGT. CDR3 coding DNA: TGTGCCAGCAGTGCAGGCAGCTCTGGGGCCAACGTCCTGACTTTC. It codes for CASSAGSSGANVLTF.

The chain recombines TRBV19 with TRBJ2-3, with D tentatively TRBD2 (5 bases). The CDR3 runs to 15 residues. Germline CDR1 and CDR2: LNHDA and SQIVND (reference sequence). V was cut by 3 bases and J by 7 bases, with 17 bases left in between. The CDR3 bases are TGTGCCAGTAGTATCCCCTCTGAGGGCATGCATACGCAGTATTTT. Protein product: CASSIPSEGMHTQYF. Full variable domain (missing parts from reference TRBV19 and TRBJ2-3): DGGITQSPKYLFRKEGQNVTLSCEQNLNHDAMYWYRQDPGQGLRLIYYSQIVNDFQKGDIAEGYSVSREKKESFPLTVTSAQKNPTAFYLCASSIPSEGMHTQYFGPGTRLTVL.

This sequence joins TRBV9 and TRBJ2-2, with 9 bases matching TRBD2. Germline CDR1 and CDR2: SGDLS and YYNGEE. V was clipped by 2 bases and J by 9 bases; unmatched bases: 8. The CDR3 is 15 amino acids. CDR3: CASSVKREEVRELFF. DNA for the CDR3: TGTGCCAGCAGCGTGAAGCGGGAGGAGGTCAGGGAGCTGTTTTTT. Full variable domain (remainder filled in from reference TRBV9 and TRBJ2-2): DSGVTQTPKHLITATGQRVTLRCSPRSGDLSVYWYQQSLDQGLQFLIQYYNGEERAKGNILERFSAQQFPDLHSELNLSSLELGDSALYFCASSVKREEVRELFFGEGSRLTVL.

The V call is TRBV2, the J call TRBJ1-3; D remains unclear. With 7 bases removed from V and 0 bases from J, the gap between germline ends came to 19 bases. This CDR3 region has 17 residues. Germline V gives CDR1 SNHLY, CDR2 FYNNEI. The CDR3 sequence is CASTIKGGSASGNTIYF. The CDR3 DNA sequence: TGTGCCAGCACCATAAAAGGAGGCAGTGCCTCTGGAAACACCATATATTTT. Drawing the rest from reference TRBV2 and TRBJ1-3, the complete variable domain is EPEVTQTPSHQVTQMGQEVILRCVPISNHLYFYWYRQILGQKVEFLVSFYNNEISEKSEIFDDQFSVERPDGSNFTLKIRSTKLEDSAMYFCASTIKGGSASGNTIYFGEGSWLTVV.

The chain links TRBV6-5 to TRBJ1-1; weak D call: TRBD1 (5 bases). The CDR3 consists of 16 residues. V gave up 3 bases and J gave up 0 bases, with 14 bases separating them. Germline V CDR1 and CDR2: MNHEY, SVGAGI. CDR3 DNA: TGTGCCAGCAGTTATAGGCCGGACACCATGAACACTGAAGCTTTCTTT. Amino acids: CASSYRPDTMNTEAFF.

This chain joins TRBV9 and TRBJ2-5, with 13 bases aligning to TRBD2. J gave up 3 bases and V 0 bases, and 2 bases lay outside the gene matches. This CDR3 contains 16 residues. The germline gives CDR1 SGDLS, CDR2 YYNGEE. The CDR3 DNA reads as TGTGCCAGCAGCGTAGCCGGGACTAGCGGGAAAGAGACCCAGTACTTC. Its translation is CASSVAGTSGKETQYF.